These 19 T cell receptor beta chains were sequenced from one sample in a study of shared clonotypes between healthy human individuals. Clones were sequenced by immunoSEQ multiplex PCR, and TCRdb holds only the in-frame ones, with some missing. The sample comprises about 750,000 clones, around 92% of which are singletons, and 20% to 30% rests with the top ten. CD8 cells classed as naive were CD45RO-negative and positively selected for CCR7, excluding terminally differentiated effector memory CD45RA+ cells. The sample comprised naive CD8+ T cells sorted from blood. Source of these receptors: a man aged 30 to 45 in good health.

In DNA, the CDR3 is TGTGCCAGCAGTTCAACTCGACAGGGTGCAACTAATGAAAAACTGTTTTTT. Its translation: CASSSTRQGATNEKLFF. This rearrangement joins TRBV28 to TRBJ1-4, with 7 bases matching TRBD1. The CDR3 totals 17 residues. The V gene end was trimmed by 4 bases and the J gene end by 0 bases; junction bases not matched to a gene: 8. Germline CDR1 reads MDHEN; CDR2 reads SYDVKM. Variable domain in full (rest from reference TRBV28 and TRBJ1-4): DVKVTQSSRYLVKRTGEKVFLECVQDMDHENMFWYRQDPGLGLRLIYFSYDVKMKEKGDIPEGYSVSREKKERFSLILESASTNQTSMYLCASSSTRQGATNEKLFFGSGTQLSVL.

The chain employs TRBV27 and TRBJ2-3, with D perhaps TRBD1 (6 bases). The CDR3 has 14 amino acids. Germline V gene data show CDR1 as MNHEY and CDR2 as SMNVEV (reference sequence). V lost 1 base and J 5 bases, leaving 10 bases between the germline ends. The CDR3 spells CASSLYRVRDTQYF. The DNA of the CDR3 is TGTGCCAGCAGTTTATACAGGGTACGAGATACGCAGTATTTT.

V is TRBV2 and J is TRBJ2-5, with 10 bases lining up with TRBD1. The CDR3 contains 15 residues. Trimming at V came to 1 base and at J to 7 bases, leaving 6 bases not matched to a gene. Germline assignment: CDR1 SNHLY and CDR2 FYNNEI. This chain's CDR3 is CASSEVWGQGTTQYF. The CDR3 DNA follows: TGTGCCAGCAGTGAAGTTTGGGGACAGGGGACGACCCAGTACTTC.

Comments on this clone: Additional DNA sequences in this sample encode the identical CDR3. V and J are TRBV6-5 and TRBJ2-7; TRBD1 agrees at 8 bases. V was clipped by 3 bases and J by 3 bases; unmatched bases: 1. This CDR3 region has 13 residues. CDR1 and CDR2 from the germline V gene are MNHEY and SVGAGI. The DNA for the CDR3 is TGTGCCAGCAGTTATACAGGGGGCTACGAGCAGTACTTC. Its protein product is CASSYTGGYEQYF.

The V call is TRBV14, the J call TRBJ1-2; D not resolved. Between the trimmed V and J ends, which lost 3 bases and 6 bases, there was a span of 17 bases. The CDR3 runs to 15 residues. In germline, CDR1 is SGHDN, CDR2 FVKESK. The CDR3 coding sequence is TGTGCCAGCAGCCACACCGGGATACCCCCGGATGGCTACACCTTC. Residues: CASSHTGIPPDGYTF.

The chain links TRBV5-5 to TRBJ2-2, with D maybe TRBD1 (6 bases). V was cut by 4 bases and J by 6 bases, with 19 bases left in between. CDR3 length equals 16 residues. Germline V lookup: CDR1 SGHKS, CDR2 YYEKEE (reference sequence). CDR3 in amino acids: CASSPGTLLGAGELFF. CDR3 sequence (DNA): TGTGCCAGCAGCCCTGGGACACTCTTAGGGGCCGGGGAGCTGTTTTTT.

V usage is TRBV5-6 and J usage is TRBJ2-1; D is tentatively TRBD1 or TRBD2 (6 bases each). The CDR3 has 16 residues. Germline V gives CDR1 SGHDT, CDR2 YYEEEE. Between the trimmed V and J ends, which lost 0 bases and 7 bases, there was a span of 17 bases. The CDR3 coding sequence is TGTGCCAGCAGCTTGGCAGCAACGAGAGGGGGGAATGAGCAGTTCTTC. The encoded protein is CASSLAATRGGNEQFF.

The rearrangement links TRBV2 to TRBJ2-1; D might be TRBD1 (6 bases). The CDR3 is 15 amino acids. Germline CDR1 is SNHLY and CDR2 is FYNNEI. V was cut by 6 bases and J by 4 bases, with 16 bases left in between. In DNA form, the CDR3 reads TGTGCCAGCAGGCCGGGACATACTTTATACAATGAGCAGTTCTTC. Translating gives CASRPGHTLYNEQFF.

The CDR3: CASSPGPVVLAENTGELFF. CDR3 in DNA: TGTGCCAGCAGCCCGGGACCCGTGGTGTTAGCGGAAAACACCGGGGAGCTGTTTTTT. The V call is TRBV5-5, the J call TRBJ2-2, with D possibly matching TRBD2 (6 bases). The CDR3 contains 19 residues. Germline V gene lookup returns CDR1 SGHKS and CDR2 YYEKEE (reference sequence). Between the trimmed V and J ends, which lost 4 bases and 2 bases, there was a span of 24 bases. Using reference TRBV5-5 and TRBJ2-2 for the parts outside the CDR3, the full variable domain is DAGVTQSPTHLIKTRGQQVTLRCSPISGHKSVSWYQQVLGQGPQFIFQYYEKEERGRGNFPDRFSARQFPNYSSELNVNALLLGDSALYLCASSPGPVVLAENTGELFFGEGSRLTVL.

This chain joins TRBV6-1 and TRBJ1-1; tentatively, D is TRBD1 (5 bases). CDR1 is MNHNS, CDR2 SASEGT, per germline. Trimming stripped 1 base from V and 6 bases from J, with 9 bases between. The CDR3 has 13 amino acids. CDR3 protein: CASSEVRQSEAFF. The DNA of the CDR3 is TGTGCCAGCAGTGAAGTGAGACAGTCTGAAGCTTTCTTT.

The sample holds one count of this clone. This sequence joins TRBV7-9 and TRBJ2-7; D may be TRBD1 (5 bases). Germline V gives CDR1 SEHNR, CDR2 FQNEAQ (reference sequence). V lost 4 bases and J 0 bases, leaving 7 bases between the germline ends. The CDR3 extends over 13 amino acids. CDR3 nucleotide sequence: TGTGCCAGCAGCTCAGGACACTCCTACGAGCAGTACTTC. This translates into CASSSGHSYEQYF.

V usage is TRBV15 and J usage is TRBJ2-7; 7 positions agree with TRBD1. The V gene end was trimmed by 4 bases and the J gene end by 1 base; junction bases not matched to a gene: 7. Per germline, CDR1 LNHNV and CDR2 YYDKDF (reference sequence). The CDR3 has 15 residues. Here the CDR3 DNA reads TGTGCCACCAGCATTGACAGGGCTAATTCCTACGAGCAGTACTTC. Translation gives CATSIDRANSYEQYF.

V usage is TRBV7-2 and J usage is TRBJ2-5; D not certain. This CDR3 is built from 12 residues. Trimming shortened V by 5 bases and J by 5 bases, and 9 bases separated the two germline ends. The V gene's germline CDR1 is SGHTA and CDR2 FQGNSA. CDR3 bases: TGTGCCAGCAGCCCTCCGTCGGAGACCCAGTACTTC. This gives the protein CASSPPSETQYF. Complete variable domain (other parts from reference TRBV7-2 and TRBJ2-5): GAGVSQSPSNKVTEKGKDVELRCDPISGHTALYWYRQSLGQGLEFLIYFQGNSAPDKSGLPSDRFSAERTGGSVSTLTIQRTQQEDSAVYLCASSPPSETQYFGPGTRLLVL.

This chain joins TRBV29-1 and TRBJ2-1; 15 positions agree with TRBD2. Trimming removed 3 bases from V and 0 bases from J; junction bases left unmatched: 6. The CDR3 is 18 amino acids. CDR1 is SQVTM, CDR2 ANQGSEA, per germline. CDR3 in amino acids: CSVEGLAGGRSSYNEQFF. CDR3 sequence (DNA): TGCAGCGTTGAGGGACTAGCGGGAGGAAGAAGCTCCTACAATGAGCAGTTCTTC.

For this clone: This specimen includes other DNA sequences encoding the same CDR3. The chain recombines TRBV28 with TRBJ2-7; 12 positions match TRBD2. Looked up from germline, CDR1 is MDHEN and CDR2 is SYDVKM. The CDR3 extends over 15 amino acids. J was trimmed by 1 base and V by 2 bases; bases with no gene match: 0. The CDR3 DNA follows: TGTGCCAGCAGTTTACTAGCGGGAGGGTCCTACGAGCAGTACTTC. It codes for CASSLLAGGSYEQYF.

The chain is built from TRBV15 and TRBJ2-1; no definite D call. The CDR3 extends over 13 amino acids. Deletions cut 5 bases from V and 8 bases from J, with 13 bases between. The germline CDR1 and CDR2 sequences are LNHNV and YYDKDF (reference sequence). CDR3 bases: TGTGCCACCAGCCCCCCGGCCTCTTATGAGCAGTTCTTC. Its protein is CATSPPASYEQFF.

The chain carries TRBV6-5 and TRBJ2-5; D not certain. In germline, CDR1 is MNHEY, CDR2 SVGAGI. V shed 6 bases and J shed 3 bases, with 17 bases lying between them. The CDR3 sequence is 15 residues long. CDR3 DNA: TGTGCCAGCAGATTGACCGGTGTCGGAGAAGAGACCCAGTACTTC. It is translated as CASRLTGVGEETQYF.

Concerning this clone: The same CDR3 can be traced to other DNA sequences in this sample. The V gene is TRBV27, the J gene TRBJ1-5; D not resolved. Germline assignment: CDR1 MNHEY and CDR2 SMNVEV (reference sequence). With 0 bases removed from V and 4 bases from J, the gap between germline ends came to 4 bases. The CDR3 has 13 residues. This chain's CDR3 is CASSLSNNQPQHF. As DNA, the CDR3 is TGTGCCAGCAGTTTATCCAATAATCAGCCCCAGCATTTT.

The J gene is TRBJ2-5, the V gene TRBV6-6; D tentatively reads TRBD1 or TRBD2 (6 bases each). Germline V lookup: CDR1 MNHNY, CDR2 SVGAGI (reference sequence). This CDR3 comprises 15 residues. The V and J ends lost 0 bases and 3 bases respectively, with 11 bases between them. The DNA for the CDR3 is TGTGCCAGCAGTTACTCACAGGGAGGTAAAGAGACCCAGTACTTC. Translated: CASSYSQGGKETQYF.